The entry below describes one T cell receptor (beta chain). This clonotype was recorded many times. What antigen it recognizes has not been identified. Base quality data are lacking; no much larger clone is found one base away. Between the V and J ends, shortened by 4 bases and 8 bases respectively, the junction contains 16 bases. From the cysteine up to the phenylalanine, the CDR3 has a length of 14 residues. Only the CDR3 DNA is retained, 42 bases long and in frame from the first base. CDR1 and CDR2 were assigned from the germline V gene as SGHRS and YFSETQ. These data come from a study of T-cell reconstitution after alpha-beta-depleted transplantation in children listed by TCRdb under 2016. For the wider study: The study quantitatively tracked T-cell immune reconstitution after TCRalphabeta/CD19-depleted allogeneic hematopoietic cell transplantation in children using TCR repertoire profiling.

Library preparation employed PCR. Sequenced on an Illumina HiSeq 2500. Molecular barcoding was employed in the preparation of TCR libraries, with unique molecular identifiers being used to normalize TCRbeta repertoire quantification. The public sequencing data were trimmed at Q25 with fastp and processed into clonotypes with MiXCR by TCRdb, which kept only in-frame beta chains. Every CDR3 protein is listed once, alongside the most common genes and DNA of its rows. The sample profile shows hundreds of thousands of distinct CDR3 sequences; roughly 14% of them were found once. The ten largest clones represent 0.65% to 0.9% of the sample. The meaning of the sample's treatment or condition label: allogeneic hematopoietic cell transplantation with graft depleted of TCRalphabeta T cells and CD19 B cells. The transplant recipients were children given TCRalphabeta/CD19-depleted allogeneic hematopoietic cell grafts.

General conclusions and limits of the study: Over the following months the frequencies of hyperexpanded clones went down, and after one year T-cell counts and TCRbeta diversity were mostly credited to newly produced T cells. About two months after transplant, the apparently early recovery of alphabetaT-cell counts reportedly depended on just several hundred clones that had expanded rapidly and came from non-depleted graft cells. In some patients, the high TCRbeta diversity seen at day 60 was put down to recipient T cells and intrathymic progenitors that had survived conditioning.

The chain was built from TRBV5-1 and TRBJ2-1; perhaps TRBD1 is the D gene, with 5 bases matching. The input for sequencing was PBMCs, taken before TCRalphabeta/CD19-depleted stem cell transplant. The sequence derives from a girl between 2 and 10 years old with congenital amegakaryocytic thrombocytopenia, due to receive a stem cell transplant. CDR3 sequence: CASSPRRPGYEQFF. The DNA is TGCGCCAGCAGCCCGCGACGGCCAGGGTATGAGCAGTTCTTC.